Below, 10 T cell receptor beta chains from the same sample are listed, as sequenced in a study of blood T cell repertoires in COVID-19. Here immunoSEQ multiplex PCR was the method, and the copy in TCRdb shows in-frame clones only, minus some. The data contain about 230,000 clones, roughly 84% of them seen just once; the ten biggest clones take up roughly 1.4%. The specimen sequenced was peripheral blood. The receptor set was obtained from a middle-aged woman who had recovered from COVID-19.

The genes are TRBV4-1 and TRBJ1-2, with TRBD1 matching over 7 bases. CDR1 is MGHRA and CDR2 is YSYEKL in the germline V gene. V lost 4 bases to trimming and J lost 3 bases; unmatched junction nucleotides: 2. The CDR3 has 13 residues. CDR3: CASSPGQDYGYTF. The CDR3 bases are TGCGCCAGCAGCCCCGGACAGGACTATGGCTACACCTTC.

The CDR3 sequence: CASSLANLVGQSGDTQYF. In nucleotides, the CDR3 is TGCGCCAGCAGCTTGGCCAATCTTGTGGGACAGTCGGGAGATACGCAGTATTTT. The V gene is TRBV5-1, the J gene TRBJ2-3; 7 bases align to TRBD1. The V segment lost 0 bases and the J segment 5 bases; nucleotides outside the gene matches: 15. The germline CDR1 and CDR2 sequences are SGHRS and YFSETQ. The CDR3 extends over 18 amino acids.

The J gene is TRBJ2-2, the V gene TRBV12-3 or TRBV12-4; D possibly corresponds to TRBD1 (5 bases). CDR3 size: 12 residues. Trimming cost V 5 bases and J 11 bases, with 12 bases left between them. The CDR3 sequence is CASSTGQGELFF. The CDR3 DNA is TGTGCCAGCAGTACCGGACAAGGCGAGCTGTTTTTT.

V is TRBV29-1 and J is TRBJ2-5; 8 nucleotides align to TRBD1. This CDR3 contains 14 residues. V gave up 3 bases and J gave up 6 bases; unmatched junction bases: 9. Germline V CDR1 and CDR2: SQVTM, ANQGSEA. Written as DNA, the CDR3 is TGCAGCGTTGATCGGCCAGGGGGCGTGAAGACCCAGTACTTC. The encoded protein is CSVDRPGGVKTQYF. The full variable domain, with the rest looked up from reference TRBV29-1 and TRBJ2-5, is SAVISQKPSRDICQRGTSLTIQCQVDSQVTMMFWYRQQPGQSLTLIATANQGSEATYESGFVIDKFPISRPNLTFSTLTVSNMSPEDSSIYLCSVDRPGGVKTQYFGPGTRLLVL.

The chain has TRBV4-3 and TRBJ2-7, with 9 bases identical to TRBD1. Germline loops: CDR1 LGHNA, CDR2 YSLEER. V shed 0 bases and J 3 bases; nucleotides not matched to a gene: 3. The CDR3 covers 15 residues. CDR3 in amino acids: CASSQEGTGNYEQYF. The DNA for the CDR3 is TGCGCCAGCAGCCAAGAGGGGACAGGGAACTACGAGCAGTACTTC.

This chain connects TRBV6-5 to TRBJ2-2; no reliable D call. V lost 10 bases and J 1 base, leaving 13 bases between the germline ends. CDR1 and CDR2 (germline): MNHEY, SVGAGI. The CDR3 sequence is 14 residues long. This chain's CDR3 is CAIAGSVNTGELFF. The CDR3 DNA reads TGTGCCATTGCCGGGTCAGTGAACACCGGGGAGCTGTTTTTT.

This chain uses TRBV7-9 with TRBJ2-7, with TRBD1 matching over 7 bases. The CDR3 has 12 amino acids. The germline V gene has CDR1 SEHNR and CDR2 FQNEAQ (reference sequence). The J segment lost 7 bases and the V segment lost 4 bases, leaving 4 bases of the junction unmatched. CDR3 region: CASSSQGWEQYF. The CDR3 DNA reads as TGTGCCAGCAGCTCACAGGGGTGGGAGCAGTACTTC.

J is TRBJ2-1 and V is TRBV19, with 10 positions matching TRBD2. This CDR3 is built from 19 residues. CDR1 and CDR2 from the germline V gene are LNHDA and SQIVND (reference sequence). V dropped 4 bases and J dropped 0; count of bases not matched to a gene: 12. CDR3: CASSNPIGLAGASYNEQFF. Written as DNA, the CDR3 is TGTGCCAGTAGTAACCCCATCGGGCTAGCGGGGGCCTCCTACAATGAGCAGTTCTTC. The complete variable domain, with remaining parts taken from reference TRBV19 and TRBJ2-1, reads DGGITQSPKYLFRKEGQNVTLSCEQNLNHDAMYWYRQDPGQGLRLIYYSQIVNDFQKGDIAEGYSVSREKKESFPLTVTSAQKNPTAFYLCASSNPIGLAGASYNEQFFGPGTRLTVL.

The chain employs TRBV11-2 and TRBJ2-1, with D perhaps TRBD2 (5 bases). The CDR3 is 17 amino acids. CDR1 and CDR2 (germline): SGHAT, FQNNGV. The ends were cut back, 5 bases at V and 3 bases at J, with 20 bases in the middle. The CDR3 nucleotides are TGTGCCAGCAGCCACAACCCCCAGAAGGGAGACTACAATGAGCAGTTCTTC. This codes for CASSHNPQKGDYNEQFF.

V usage is TRBV19 and J usage is TRBJ1-4; no clear D gene. CDR1 is LNHDA and CDR2 is SQIVND in the germline V gene (reference sequence). Between the trimmed V and J ends, which lost 3 bases and 8 bases, there was a span of 13 bases. CDR3 length: 14 amino acids. Written as DNA, the CDR3 is TGTGCCAGTAGTATGGGAGTCGACGGCGAAAAACTGTTTTTT. Its protein is CASSMGVDGEKLFF.